This T cell receptor beta chain is from a study of cytomegalovirus exposure and HLA in healthy donors. Germline loops: CDR1 DFQATT, CDR2 SNEGSKA (reference sequence). J lost 7 bases, V lost 1 base, and 0 bases had no gene match. This CDR3 contains 11 residues. With 60 Vbeta and 13 Jbeta primers, the PCR was carried out. Produced via immunoSEQ multiplex PCR; TCRdb's table is partial and in-frame only. The profile shows roughly 100,000 clones, about 71% of them singletons. This clone has just a few counts. Its antigen remains unidentified. Study outcomes and limitations: A later analysis reportedly identified an Asian-associated ancestry cluster as carrying fewer N-insertions than the roughly 700-donor mean. As a later analysis showed, several of the most significant clusters appeared to be linked to common viral pathogens.

The chain joins TRBV20-1 to TRBJ2-7, with 8 nucleotides matching TRBD2. The sequence derives from a boy younger than 18 in good health and CMV-seronegative. Input material: PBMCs. The CDR3 bases are TGCAGTGCTAGAGCGGGAGGGGAGCAGTACTTC. Protein product: CSARAGGEQYF.